The 28 T cell receptor beta chains in this list originate from one sample, sequenced in a study of identical twins. TCRdb reanalysed the 5' RACE reads using MiXCR and keeps one entry per CDR3 protein. Here the sample spans about 340,000 distinct CDR3 sequences, roughly an eighth being singletons. In addition, the sample was reused for a study of yellow fever vaccine responses in identical twins.

Sequenced material: CD8+ T cells sorted from blood. The receptors shown here come from a woman in her late teens or twenties in good health.

The table lists this clonotype with a few counts. V gene TRBV7-6 combines with J gene TRBJ2-3; D is possibly TRBD1 (5 bases). The germline V gene encodes CDR1 SGHVS and CDR2 FNYEAQ. The CDR3 runs to 18 residues. V gave up 2 bases and J gave up 3 bases, with 21 bases separating them. This chain's CDR3 is CASSLHLWKGRATDTQYF. The CDR3, as DNA: TGTGCCAGCAGCTTACACCTCTGGAAGGGCAGGGCAACAGATACGCAGTATTTT. Supplemented by reference TRBV7-6 and TRBJ2-3, the full variable domain reads GAGVSQSPRYKVTKRGQDVALRCDPISGHVSLYWYRQALGQGPEFLTYFNYEAQQDKSGLPNDRFSAERPEGSISTLTIQRTEQRDSAMYRCASSLHLWKGRATDTQYFGPGTRLTVL.

This clonotype was recorded a few times. The chain recombines TRBV4-1 with TRBJ1-1; D may be TRBD1 (5 bases). V lost 4 bases to trimming and J lost 1 base, with 13 bases between them. CDR3 length: 15 residues. CDR1 and CDR2 from the germline V gene are MGHRA and YSYEKL. CDR3 in DNA: TGCGCCAGCAGCCGTCCGGGACTCCCGAACACTGAAGCTTTCTTT. Translating gives CASSRPGLPNTEAFF.

V usage is TRBV7-8 and J usage is TRBJ2-7; a possible D gene is TRBD1 (5 bases). CDR3 length equals 15 residues. Germline CDR1 SGHVS, CDR2 FQNEAQ. V lost 5 bases and J 5 bases, leaving 19 bases between the germline ends. The DNA for the CDR3 is TGTGCCAGCAGCGTGACCAGGGCAGGTATTAACGAGCAGTACTTC. Encoded protein: CASSVTRAGINEQYF.

The gene calls are TRBV28 and TRBJ1-6; D perhaps matches TRBD1 (5 bases). The CDR3 has 16 residues. Germline CDR1 reads MDHEN; CDR2 reads SYDVKM. Trimming took 6 bases from V and 5 from J, leaving 17 bases between them. CDR3 sequence reads: CASSTPRGPNNSPLHF. In DNA form, the CDR3 reads TGTGCCAGCAGCACGCCCCGGGGCCCCAATAATTCACCCCTCCACTTT.

The rearrangement joins TRBV11-2 to TRBJ2-7; D not resolved. CDR3 length: 12 residues. V gave up 5 bases and J gave up 7 bases, with 12 bases separating them. Germline V gene data show CDR1 as SGHAT and CDR2 as FQNNGV. The CDR3 reads CASSVSLGEQYF. CDR3 DNA: TGTGCCAGCAGCGTGAGCTTGGGGGAGCAGTACTTC.

The sample holds a few counts of this clonotype. The chain joins TRBV20-1 to TRBJ1-5; D gene ambiguous. The CDR3 is 15 residues long. Germline CDR1 DFQATT, CDR2 SNEGSKA (reference sequence). V lost 2 bases to trimming and J lost 3 bases, with 14 bases between them. CDR3 sequence (DNA): TGCAGTGCTAGACCCTTGGACGGCGACAATCAGCCCCAGCATTTT. Its translation: CSARPLDGDNQPQHF.

There are many counts of this clonotype. The gene calls are TRBV20-1 and TRBJ2-1; 10 bases match TRBD2. The germline V gene has CDR1 DFQATT and CDR2 SNEGSKA (reference sequence). V lost 0 bases, J lost 3 bases, and 2 bases stayed unmatched. This CDR3 contains 15 residues. The DNA for the CDR3 is TGCAGTGCTAGAGAGCTAGCGGGAGACTACAATGAGCAGTTCTTC. Translated: CSARELAGDYNEQFF.

The chain employs TRBV29-1 and TRBJ1-4; no clear D gene. Trimming took 7 bases from V and 4 from J, leaving 16 bases between them. CDR1 is SQVTM and CDR2 is ANQGSEA in the germline V gene. This CDR3 has 14 residues. CDR3 nucleotides: TGCAGCGCCACCCCGCAGGAGGATAATGAAAAACTGTTTTTT. Translated: CSATPQEDNEKLFF.

Here the CDR3 reads CASSQGTSWETQYF. CDR3 DNA sequence: TGCGCCAGCAGCCAAGGGACTAGCTGGGAGACCCAGTACTTC. The chain joins TRBV4-1 to TRBJ2-5; TRBD2 matches at 8 bases. Germline assignment: CDR1 MGHRA and CDR2 YSYEKL. Trimming removed 1 base from V and 5 bases from J; junction bases left unmatched: 3. This CDR3 is 14 amino acids long.

In its sample, this clonotype was seen a few times. This chain connects TRBV28 to TRBJ1-1; the D gene is possibly TRBD1 (5 bases). V lost 7 bases and J 5 bases, leaving 17 bases between the germline ends. The germline V gene has CDR1 MDHEN and CDR2 SYDVKM. CDR3 length: 14 amino acids. The CDR3: CASTRGGGDTEAFF. The CDR3 DNA follows: TGTGCCAGCACCCGCGGGGGGGGTGATACTGAAGCTTTCTTT.

This clonotype was seen a handful of times. The CDR3 DNA reads as TGCAGCGTTGAAGGTTCGGGCACTGAAGCTTTCTTT. Amino acid sequence: CSVEGSGTEAFF. The chain combines TRBV29-1 with TRBJ1-1, with unresolved D. Per the germline V gene, CDR1 is SQVTM and CDR2 is ANQGSEA. Trimming stripped 1 base from V and 4 bases from J, with 7 bases between. The CDR3 consists of 12 residues.

In this sample, this clonotype turned up many times. V usage is TRBV12-3 or TRBV12-4 and J usage is TRBJ2-3; 12 bases agree with TRBD2. CDR3 size: 15 residues. V trimming: 7 bases; J trimming: 7 bases; junction bases outside the gene matches: 9. The DNA for the CDR3 is TGTGCCAGCACCCAGACTAGCGGGAGTGGGTATACGCAGTATTTT. Amino acid sequence: CASTQTSGSGYTQYF.

DNA of the CDR3: TGTGCCAGCAGTGCCAATTCCATACCTACGGATGGGGACAGCTATGGCTACACCTTC. Translating gives CASSANSIPTDGDSYGYTF. This chain joins TRBV6-1 and TRBJ1-2; 7 nucleotides match TRBD1. The V segment lost 4 bases and the J segment 4 bases; nucleotides outside the gene matches: 21. Germline V lookup: CDR1 MNHNS, CDR2 SASEGT. The CDR3 contains 19 residues.

This clonotype turned up a few times. The J gene is TRBJ2-7, the V gene TRBV21-1; TRBD2 reflects the table's D call only, with no check against the DNA. TRBV21-1 is flagged as a pseudogene. The CDR3 extends over 16 amino acids. CDR3 bases: TGTGCCAGCAAAAAGAGGCCGGGACTGGAGCTCTACGAGCAGTACTTC. This sequence encodes CASKKRPGLELYEQYF.

This clonotype showed up many times. The rearrangement links TRBV12-3 or TRBV12-4 to TRBJ2-1; D possibly corresponds to TRBD2 (6 bases). The CDR3 covers 12 residues. Trimming shortened V by 3 bases and J by 8 bases, and 8 bases separated the two germline ends. The CDR3, as DNA: TGTGCCAGCAGTTTTGGCGGGGATGAGCAGTTCTTC. It translates to CASSFGGDEQFF.

The chain uses TRBV7-7 and TRBJ2-1; a possible D gene is TRBD2 (6 bases). This CDR3 is 16 amino acids long. V was pared by 4 bases and J by 0 bases, with 13 bases between. Germline-derived CDR1 and CDR2 are SSHAT and FNYEAQ (reference sequence). The chain's CDR3 is CASSSTSRSSYNEQFF. CDR3 DNA: TGTGCCAGCAGCTCGACTAGTCGGAGCTCCTACAATGAGCAGTTCTTC.

The chain employs TRBV7-9 and TRBJ2-1; 7 nucleotides match TRBD2. Germline loops: CDR1 SEHNR, CDR2 FQNEAQ (reference sequence). The CDR3 contains 15 residues. Trimming cost V 3 bases and J 9 bases; bases outside gene matches: 11. The CDR3 coding sequence is TGTGCCAGCAGCTTCATTGCGGGAGTAAGGAGTGAGCAGTTCTTC. It is translated as CASSFIAGVRSEQFF.

Only a few counts were recorded for this clonotype. The V and J genes are TRBV28 and TRBJ1-5; D remains unclear. V lost 3 bases and J 0 bases, leaving 12 bases between the germline ends. This CDR3 spans 16 amino acids. Germline lookup yields CDR1 MDHEN and CDR2 SYDVKM. The CDR3 nucleotides read TGTGCCAGCAGTTTTGGGCAGAGGTATAGCAATCAGCCCCAGCATTTT. Translated: CASSFGQRYSNQPQHF.

This clonotype has only a few counts. The chain combines TRBV7-9 with TRBJ2-1; 8 bases align to TRBD2. After removal of 5 bases from V and 3 bases from J, the junction contained 12 bases not matched to a gene. The CDR3 consists of 17 residues. Germline V CDR1 and CDR2: SEHNR, FQNEAQ (reference sequence). CDR3 coding DNA: TGTGCCAGCAGCCCCGACGGGACTAGGGCCTTCTACAATGAGCAGTTCTTC. The encoded protein is CASSPDGTRAFYNEQFF.

The chain links TRBV4-1 to TRBJ2-2; 8 nucleotides line up with TRBD1. The CDR3 runs 16 residues. With V trimmed by 4 bases and J by 5 bases, 9 bases remained unmatched. Germline loops: CDR1 MGHRA, CDR2 YSYEKL. The CDR3 protein is CASSPRTGSTTGELFF. Written as DNA, the CDR3 is TGCGCCAGCAGCCCCCGGACAGGGAGCACTACCGGGGAGCTGTTTTTT.

This chain joins TRBV15 and TRBJ2-2; 9 bases are a match to TRBD1. With 3 bases clipped from V and 6 bases from J, the junction kept 11 bases outside the gene matches. This CDR3 has 17 residues. The germline CDR1 and CDR2 sequences are LNHNV and YYDKDF (reference sequence). CDR3 residues: CATSSYRDRVRSGELFF. The CDR3 bases are TGTGCCACCAGCAGCTACCGGGACAGGGTTAGGTCCGGGGAGCTGTTTTTT.

This sequence joins TRBV12-3 or TRBV12-4 and TRBJ1-5; D not certain. The CDR3 consists of 14 residues. With 4 bases removed from V and 2 bases from J, the gap between germline ends came to 9 bases. This CDR3 is CASSYSMGNQPQHF. The CDR3 DNA follows: TGTGCCAGCAGTTACTCCATGGGCAATCAGCCCCAGCATTTT.

This clonotype has a count of ten or more. The rearrangement uses TRBV12-3 or TRBV12-4 and TRBJ2-3; D gene unclear. The CDR3 is 14 residues long. Trimming cost V 6 bases and J 3 bases, with 13 bases left between them. In DNA form, the CDR3 reads TGTGCCAGCAGCAGAGAAACGTCAACAGATACGCAGTATTTT. Amino acid sequence: CASSRETSTDTQYF.

This clonotype was observed a handful of times. The chain uses TRBV3-1 and TRBJ2-3; 11 bases fit TRBD2. In germline, CDR1 is LGHDT, CDR2 YNNKEL (reference sequence). The CDR3 sequence is 15 residues long. The V gene end was trimmed by 4 bases and the J gene end by 8 bases; junction bases not matched to a gene: 8. The CDR3 sequence is CASSPTLAGAGTQYF. CDR3 bases: TGTGCCAGCAGCCCAACACTAGCGGGAGCTGGTACGCAGTATTTT.

Many counts were recorded for this clonotype. This chain links TRBV20-1 with TRBJ2-3; tentative D call: TRBD1 (6 bases). The CDR3 extends over 12 amino acids. CDR1 and CDR2 (germline): DFQATT, SNEGSKA (reference sequence). Trimming pared 3 bases from V and 6 bases from J, leaving 10 bases between. The CDR3 loop reads CSARQGHDTQYF. The CDR3 nucleotides read TGCAGTGCTAGGCAGGGGCATGATACGCAGTATTTT.

V and J are TRBV29-1 and TRBJ2-7, with 8 bases lining up with TRBD1. CDR1 and CDR2 (germline): SQVTM, ANQGSEA. This CDR3 spans 12 amino acids. Germline trimming cut 7 bases from V and 4 bases from J; bases unmatched to any gene: 6. Here the CDR3 DNA reads TGCAGCGCTGATACAGGGGGGTACGAGCAGTACTTC. Translation gives CSADTGGYEQYF.

This clonotype was seen more than once but under ten times. The chain employs TRBV28 and TRBJ2-1; D is unresolved. The CDR3 is 15 residues long. CDR1 is MDHEN and CDR2 is SYDVKM in the germline V gene. Trimming removed 3 bases at V and 5 bases at J, with 14 bases between. CDR3: CASSFLSDLHNEQFF. In DNA form, the CDR3 reads TGTGCCAGCAGTTTTTTAAGTGACCTTCACAATGAGCAGTTCTTC.

This clonotype was observed a handful of times. The V gene is TRBV29-1, the J gene TRBJ2-1, with 7 positions matching TRBD2. This CDR3 has 14 amino acids. Losses at the gene ends were 4 bases for V and 0 bases for J; bases not matched to a gene: 3. Per the germline V gene, CDR1 is SQVTM and CDR2 is ANQGSEA. The CDR3 is CSVGLAASYNEQFF. The CDR3 DNA is TGCAGCGTTGGCCTAGCGGCCTCCTACAATGAGCAGTTCTTC.